The 21 T cell receptor beta chains given below trace back to one sample, sequenced in a study of blood T cell repertoires in COVID-19. Sequencing was performed with immunoSEQ multiplex PCR; in TCRdb, only in-frame clones are kept and a portion is missing. The repertoire holds 140,000 to 150,000 clones, with approximately 90% as singletons. Source material: PBMCs or T cells enriched from blood (not recorded which). The receptor set was obtained from a man aged 45-65 years who had recovered from COVID-19.

The chain employs TRBV3-1 (or the pseudogene TRBV3-2) and TRBJ2-3; D perhaps matches TRBD1 (5 bases). V lost 7 bases, J lost 5 bases, and 10 bases lay in between. The CDR3 totals 12 residues. From germline, CDR1 is LGHDT and CDR2 YNNKEL (reference sequence). As DNA, the CDR3 is TGTGCCAGCATGACAAGGGGAGATACGCAGTATTTT. The encoded protein is CASMTRGDTQYF.

This chain connects TRBV19 to TRBJ2-4, with TRBD1 matching 8 bases. Germline V CDR1 and CDR2: LNHDA, SQIVND (reference sequence). This CDR3 region has 17 residues. V lost 3 bases to trimming and J lost 0 bases; unmatched junction nucleotides: 7. CDR3 amino acids: CASSIILTGEAKNIQYF. Here the CDR3 DNA reads TGTGCCAGTAGTATTATTCTGACAGGGGAAGCCAAAAACATTCAGTACTTC.

CDR3 sequence reads: CSASDPGANTEAFF. In DNA, the CDR3 is TGCAGTGCTAGTGACCCAGGGGCGAACACTGAAGCTTTCTTT. V is TRBV20-1 and J is TRBJ1-1; TRBD1 is a possible D gene (6 bases). The germline V gene encodes CDR1 DFQATT and CDR2 SNEGSKA (reference sequence). The CDR3 contains 14 residues. Trimming took off 3 bases at V and 1 base at J, with 12 bases between the two ends.

The genes are TRBV7-2 and TRBJ1-4; the D is unclear. CDR3 length: 15 amino acids. CDR1 is SGHTA, CDR2 FQGNSA, per germline. V lost 4 bases and J lost 3, with 12 bases in between. The CDR3 is CASSSRGVPNEKLFF. The DNA for the CDR3 is TGTGCCAGCAGCTCCCGCGGGGTTCCTAATGAAAAACTGTTTTTT.

This clone was seen once. The genes are TRBV7-2 and TRBJ2-7, with D hard to call. Germline loops: CDR1 SGHTA, CDR2 FQGNSA. The CDR3 consists of 14 residues. V gave up 0 bases and J gave up 1 base, with 7 bases separating them. The CDR3 region has the DNA TGTGCCAGCAGCTTAGCGATTAGATCCTACGAGCAGTACGTC. Translating gives CASSLAIRSYEQYV.

The V call is TRBV11-1, the J call TRBJ1-1, with D uncertain. CDR1 and CDR2 (germline): SGHAT, FQDESV (reference sequence). This CDR3 spans 16 amino acids. The V gene lost 4 bases and the J gene lost 5 bases, with 20 bases spanning the gap. DNA of the CDR3: TGTGCCAGCAGCTCATCGGGGAGTGGGTTTTATACTGAAGCTTTCTTT. Protein product: CASSSSGSGFYTEAFF.

This rearrangement joins TRBV6-2 or TRBV6-3 to TRBJ1-6; 11 bases match TRBD1. This CDR3 is built from 16 residues. Germline trimming cut 2 bases from V and 10 bases from J; bases unmatched to any gene: 7. Germline loops: CDR1 MNHEY, CDR2 SVGEGT. This CDR3 is CASSYGTGGFNSPLHF. CDR3 bases: TGTGCCAGCAGTTACGGGACAGGGGGGTTTAACTCACCCCTCCACTTT.

This chain connects TRBV14 to TRBJ2-7; D uncertain. The germline V gene encodes CDR1 SGHDN and CDR2 FVKESK. The CDR3 extends over 11 amino acids. Trimming removed 3 bases at V and 3 bases at J, with 3 bases between. CDR3 bases: TGTGCCAGCAGCCAGTACTACGAGCAGTACTTC. Its translation is CASSQYYEQYF.

The rearrangement joins TRBV5-1 to TRBJ1-4; a weak D match, TRBD1 (5 bases). The ends were cut back, 4 bases at V and 5 bases at J, with 18 bases in the middle. The CDR3 totals 16 residues. Germline V gene lookup returns CDR1 SGHRS and CDR2 YFSETQ. In DNA, the CDR3 is TGCGCCAGCAGCGCAACAGTAGGACACGCCAATGAAAAACTGTTTTTT. Translation: CASSATVGHANEKLFF. The full variable domain, its missing parts supplied by reference TRBV5-1 and TRBJ1-4, is KAGVTQTPRYLIKTRGQQVTLSCSPISGHRSVSWYQQTPGQGLQFLFEYFSETQRNKGNFPGRFSGRQFSNSRSEMNVSTLELGDSALYLCASSATVGHANEKLFFGSGTQLSVL.

The rearrangement links TRBV6-5 to TRBJ2-1; TRBD2 aligns across 9 bases. Trimming cost V 6 bases and J 1 base; bases outside gene matches: 1. Germline values: CDR1 MNHEY, CDR2 SVGAGI. The CDR3 has 14 residues. CDR3 nucleotides: TGTGCCAGCAGGACTAGCGGTTCCTACAATGAGCAGTTCTTC. Translated: CASRTSGSYNEQFF.

This sequence joins TRBV28 and TRBJ1-2; TRBD1 matches 8 bases. Trimming removed 2 bases from V and 4 bases from J; junction bases left unmatched: 9. Germline CDR1 reads MDHEN; CDR2 reads SYDVKM. This CDR3 comprises 16 residues. This CDR3 reads CASSLAFEQGAYGYTF. Written as DNA, the CDR3 is TGTGCCAGCAGTTTAGCCTTTGAGCAGGGGGCCTATGGCTACACCTTC.

The V call is TRBV4-1, the J call TRBJ2-1; 11 bases map to TRBD2. CDR1 and CDR2 (germline): MGHRA, YSYEKL. The CDR3 consists of 21 residues. The trim removed 1 base at V and 0 bases at J, leaving 14 bases unmatched. The CDR3 spells CASSQVGLAGGFGSSYNEQFF. The DNA for the CDR3 is TGCGCCAGCAGCCAAGTCGGTCTAGCGGGGGGTTTTGGGAGCTCCTACAATGAGCAGTTCTTC.

This clone was found a few times. The DNA for the CDR3 is TGTGCCAGCAGTTACCGGGACAATAATTCACCCCTCCACTTT. Translated, it gives CASSYRDNNSPLHF. The V call is TRBV6-5, the J call TRBJ1-6; D is perhaps TRBD1 (6 bases). Trimming took 2 bases from V and 5 from J, leaving 7 bases between them. CDR3 length equals 14 residues. Looked up from germline, CDR1 is MNHEY and CDR2 is SVGAGI.

V is TRBV28 and J is TRBJ2-5, with D possibly TRBD1 on 6 matching bases. The V gene's germline CDR1 is MDHEN and CDR2 SYDVKM. The V gene lost 3 bases and the J gene lost 2 bases, with 31 bases spanning the gap. CDR3 length equals 21 residues. Written as DNA, the CDR3 is TGTGCCAGCAGTTTTCCCCGGCATACCATACCAGGGGCCTCCTCGCAAGAGACCCAGTACTTC. Translation gives CASSFPRHTIPGASSQETQYF.

As DNA, the CDR3 is TGCGCCAGCAGTGAGGAGGACCGGGATAGCGGGAGTCCCTACACCTACGAGCAGTACTTC. Its protein is CASSEEDRDSGSPYTYEQYF. The chain carries TRBV10-1 and TRBJ2-7; 9 positions agree with TRBD2. The CDR3 length is 20 residues. CDR1 and CDR2 (germline): WNHNN, SYGVQD (reference sequence). Trimming at V came to 2 bases and at J to 2 bases, leaving 19 bases not matched to a gene.

The V call is TRBV14, the J call TRBJ1-6; D is unclear. V was trimmed by 2 bases and J by 3 bases, leaving 8 bases between them. The CDR3 has 15 residues. From germline, CDR1 is SGHDN and CDR2 FVKESK. The CDR3 DNA sequence: TGTGCCAGCAGCCAAAGCCTCCGCTATAATTCACCCCTCCACTTT. It is translated as CASSQSLRYNSPLHF.

This chain uses TRBV7-3 with TRBJ2-7, with 10 positions matching TRBD2. Germline V CDR1 and CDR2: SGHTA, FQGTGA. The trim removed 5 bases at V and 3 bases at J, leaving 7 bases unmatched. The CDR3 runs to 15 residues. Written as DNA, the CDR3 is TGTGCCAGCAGCCCAGTGGCTAGCGGGAGCTACGAGCAGTACTTC. Translated: CASSPVASGSYEQYF.

This clone occurred once. DNA of the CDR3: TGTGCCAGCTCACGACTAGCGGGGCCTCAGTTCTTC. This translates into CASSRLAGPQFF. The chain employs TRBV18 and TRBJ2-1, with 11 nucleotides matching TRBD2. The germline V gene has CDR1 KGHSH and CDR2 LQKENI. V lost 4 bases, J lost 13 bases, and 3 bases stayed unmatched. The CDR3 extends over 12 amino acids.

The chain combines TRBV18 with TRBJ2-7; 10 bases match TRBD1. Germline V lookup: CDR1 KGHSH, CDR2 LQKENI. The V segment lost 2 bases and the J segment 6 bases; nucleotides outside the gene matches: 7. The CDR3 is 15 residues long. CDR3 coding DNA: TGTGCCAGCTCACCAGGGAGGACAGGGGGAGGCGAGCAGTACTTC. Protein: CASSPGRTGGGEQYF. Together with reference TRBV18 and TRBJ2-7, the CDR3 gives the full variable domain: NAGVMQNPRHLVRRRGQEARLRCSPMKGHSHVYWYRQLPEEGLKFMVYLQKENIIDESGMPKERFSAEFPKEGPSILRIQQVVRGDSAAYFCASSPGRTGGGEQYFGPGTRLTVT.

This chain joins TRBV7-2 and TRBJ2-1; possible D gene TRBD2, 6 bases. Per germline, CDR1 SGHTA and CDR2 FQGNSA. The CDR3 length is 15 residues. V was pared by 0 bases and J by 1 base, with 7 bases between. The DNA for the CDR3 is TGTGCCAGCAGCTTAGCGCGGGAATCCTACAATGAGCAGTTCTTC. Translating gives CASSLARESYNEQFF.

The chain combines TRBV7-2 with TRBJ1-2; tentatively, D is TRBD1 (5 bases). The CDR3 sequence is 13 residues long. Germline values: CDR1 SGHTA, CDR2 FQGNSA. The V gene lost 1 base and the J gene lost 4 bases, with 7 bases spanning the gap. Written as DNA, the CDR3 is TGTGCCAGCAGCTTAGGGGGGGGCTATGGCTACACCTTC. This gives the protein CASSLGGGYGYTF.